This T cell receptor (beta chain) was documented in a study of cytomegalovirus exposure and HLA in healthy donors. Findings and limits, study-wide: Confirmation was obtained in vitro that three CMV-associated chains are specific for CMV antigens.

Germline CDR1 and CDR2: GTSNPN and SVGIG (reference sequence). V was shortened by 2 bases and J by 0 bases, with 8 bases between the two germline ends. The CDR3 is 14 residues long. Comment on this clone: Its target is not known.

When sampled, the donors appeared nominally healthy, though they likely had unrecorded immune exposures. The primer mix had 60 Vbeta and 13 Jbeta primers. The method was immunoSEQ multiplex PCR; TCRdb's version includes in-frame clones alone and lacks a portion of them. Altogether 120,000 or so clones are present, approximately 8% being singletons, with the ten largest covering approximately 6%. V usage is TRBV30 and J usage is TRBJ1-3, with D tentatively TRBD1 (5 bases). This TCR was recovered from a woman between 35 and 50 years old in good health and CMV-seropositive. Sequencing was carried out using PBMCs. In DNA, the CDR3 is TGTGCCTGGAGTCCGGGGGGCTCTGGAAACACCATATATTTT. Amino acids: CAWSPGGSGNTIYF.